A single sample gave rise to the 14 T cell receptor beta chains below, sequenced in a study of CD8+ T cells in alopecia areata. cDNA prepared by RNA extraction and subsequent reverse transcription served as the template for sequencing. Some clones are missing from TCRdb's copy, which holds only in-frame ones; the method was immunoSEQ multiplex PCR. Among 110,000 to 150,000 clones, around 50% were seen once, and the ten largest hold 6.4%. The sample in question was CD4+ T cells sorted from blood, obtained at week 0. These receptors were taken from a human donor with alopecia areata.

J is TRBJ1-5 and V is TRBV28, with a possible D match to TRBD1 (5 bases). With 7 bases removed from V and 6 bases from J, the gap between germline ends came to 10 bases. CDR3 length: 12 amino acids. Germline V gene lookup returns CDR1 MDHEN and CDR2 SYDVKM. The CDR3 is CASTSGSQPQHF. DNA of the CDR3: TGTGCCAGCACGTCAGGGAGTCAGCCCCAGCATTTT.

This clone has more than one count but fewer than ten. The gene calls are TRBV5-1 and TRBJ2-2, with 8 bases matching TRBD1. V lost 0 bases and J lost 6; bases outside the gene matches: 7. The CDR3 has 16 residues. The germline V gene encodes CDR1 SGHRS and CDR2 YFSETQ. The CDR3: CASSLAGQGIAGELFF. CDR3 nucleotide sequence: TGCGCCAGCAGCTTGGCCGGACAGGGAATTGCCGGGGAGCTGTTTTTT.

This sequence joins TRBV19 and TRBJ2-7; 8 bases align to TRBD2. Germline CDR1 and CDR2: LNHDA and SQIVND (reference sequence). V was pared by 5 bases and J by 1 base, with 7 bases of the junction left unmatched. CDR3 length: 15 residues. The CDR3 DNA reads TGTGCCAGTAGTGGGGTCCAGCGGGGGTCCTACGAGCAGTACTTC. This translates into CASSGVQRGSYEQYF.

About this clone: The sample carries other DNA sequences with the same CDR3. This chain connects TRBV5-1 to TRBJ2-7, with a weak D call TRBD1 (6 bases). The V and J ends lost 3 bases and 2 bases respectively, with 12 bases between them. This CDR3 has 14 residues. Germline assignment: CDR1 SGHRS and CDR2 YFSETQ. The CDR3 DNA sequence: TGCGCCAGCAGCTCAGGACAGCTCACCTACGAGCAGTACTTC. Its translation is CASSSGQLTYEQYF. The full variable domain, its missing parts supplied by reference TRBV5-1 and TRBJ2-7, is KAGVTQTPRYLIKTRGQQVTLSCSPISGHRSVSWYQQTPGQGLQFLFEYFSETQRNKGNFPGRFSGRQFSNSRSEMNVSTLELGDSALYLCASSSGQLTYEQYFGPGTRLTVT.

This chain joins TRBV29-1 and TRBJ1-6; 7 bases agree with TRBD1. The CDR3 has 13 residues. Germline V CDR1 and CDR2: SQVTM, ANQGSEA. The J segment lost 9 bases and the V segment lost 4 bases, leaving 6 bases of the junction unmatched. The CDR3 reads CSVGQGRGSPLHF. DNA of the CDR3: TGCAGCGTTGGACAGGGAAGGGGTTCACCCCTCCACTTT. Based on the CDR3 plus reference TRBV29-1 and TRBJ1-6, the full variable domain is SAVISQKPSRDICQRGTSLTIQCQVDSQVTMMFWYRQQPGQSLTLIATANQGSEATYESGFVIDKFPISRPNLTFSTLTVSNMSPEDSSIYLCSVGQGRGSPLHFGNGTRLTVT.

As DNA, the CDR3 is TGTGCCTGGAGTGTACCCTGGGGCGGCTACACCTTC. It codes for CAWSVPWGGYTF. V gene TRBV30 combines with J gene TRBJ1-2; possible D gene TRBD1, 5 bases. V was trimmed by 0 bases and J by 8 bases, leaving 10 bases between them. The CDR3 runs 12 residues. CDR1 GTSNPN and CDR2 SVGIG come from the germline V gene (reference sequence).

The rearrangement joins TRBV7-3 to TRBJ1-5, with D maybe TRBD1 (5 bases). CDR3 length: 13 residues. V lost 5 bases, J lost 4 bases, and 9 bases lay in between. Germline-derived CDR1 and CDR2 are SGHTA and FQGTGA. As DNA, the CDR3 is TGTGCCAGCAGCCTCGACAGTAATCAGCCCCAGCATTTT. Protein sequence: CASSLDSNQPQHF.

This clone has a handful of counts. V and J are TRBV4-3 and TRBJ1-2, with D perhaps matching TRBD1 (6 bases). In germline, CDR1 is LGHNA, CDR2 YSLEER. The ends were cut back, 0 bases at V and 6 bases at J, with 11 bases in the middle. The CDR3 is 14 residues long. The CDR3 DNA reads as TGCGCCAGCAGCCAAGATCGGGCAGGGGATGGCTACACCTTC. Protein product: CASSQDRAGDGYTF.

The chain's CDR3 is CAWSRGGAMNTEAFF. CDR3 DNA: TGTGCCTGGAGCCGTGGAGGGGCCATGAACACTGAAGCTTTCTTT. The chain combines TRBV30 with TRBJ1-1, with a weak D call TRBD1 (5 bases). This CDR3 is 15 amino acids long. Trimming pared 3 bases from V and 0 bases from J, leaving 14 bases between. Germline loops: CDR1 GTSNPN, CDR2 SVGIG (reference sequence).

This rearrangement joins TRBV30 to TRBJ1-2; D is ambiguous. The germline V gene encodes CDR1 GTSNPN and CDR2 SVGIG (reference sequence). V was trimmed by 6 bases and J by 0 bases, leaving 11 bases between them. This CDR3 is 13 amino acids long. This CDR3 reads CACLPRTNYGYTF. DNA for the CDR3: TGTGCCTGCCTCCCCCGGACTAACTATGGCTACACCTTC.

The rearrangement joins TRBV5-1 to TRBJ2-5; 12 bases map to TRBD2. Germline loops: CDR1 SGHRS, CDR2 YFSETQ. CDR3 size: 17 residues. The V segment lost 3 bases and the J segment 5 bases; nucleotides outside the gene matches: 11. The CDR3 loop reads CASSSATTSGGQETQYF. CDR3 sequence (DNA): TGCGCCAGCAGCTCCGCAACAACTAGCGGGGGGCAGGAGACCCAGTACTTC.

The chain links TRBV29-1 to TRBJ2-5; TRBD1 matches 9 bases. The CDR3 loop spans 14 amino acids. With 3 bases clipped from V and 6 bases from J, the junction kept 8 bases outside the gene matches. Germline V lookup: CDR1 SQVTM, CDR2 ANQGSEA. The CDR3 protein is CSVDKSGQGKTQYF. The CDR3 nucleotides read TGCAGCGTTGATAAGTCGGGACAGGGAAAGACCCAGTACTTC.

The chain is built from TRBV7-2 and TRBJ1-2; D gene unclear. The germline gives CDR1 SGHTA, CDR2 FQGNSA. There are 15 residues in the CDR3. Trimming cost V 1 base and J 4 bases, with 13 bases left between them. CDR3 nucleotide sequence: TGTGCCAGCAGCTTAGTTCCAGGATCAGGCTATGGCTACACCTTC. This translates into CASSLVPGSGYGYTF.

V gene TRBV29-1 combines with J gene TRBJ2-1, with TRBD1 identical over 7 bases. After removal of 7 bases from V and 5 bases from J, the junction contained 8 bases not matched to a gene. The CDR3 runs 13 residues. Germline-derived CDR1 and CDR2 are SQVTM and ANQGSEA. The CDR3 DNA sequence: TGCAGCGGACGGGACAGATCCAACAATGAGCAGTTCTTC. Residues: CSGRDRSNNEQFF.